Each of the 10 T cell receptor beta chains below was sequenced from the same sample in a study of a mutant IDH1 vaccine in newly diagnosed glioma. Here immunoSEQ multiplex PCR was the method, and the copy in TCRdb shows in-frame clones only, minus some. This table holds roughly 56,000 clones, less than 80% found once. Their antigens remain unidentified. Documented time point: week 47, end of study. Every vaccination contained 300 ug of the mutant IDH1 20-mer peptide and was paired with topical imiquimod. Sequenced material: PBMCs, taken from a glioma patient whose treatment included an IDH1 peptide vaccine. These receptors were collected from a man aged 45-65 years with glioma.

In DNA, the CDR3 is TGTGCCAGCAGCTTAGCGGGGGGGCAAGAGACCCAGTACTTC. The encoded protein is CASSLAGGQETQYF. This chain links TRBV7-9 with TRBJ2-5; the match to TRBD2 covers 7 bases. With V trimmed by 0 bases and J by 2 bases, 0 bases remained unmatched. This CDR3 spans 14 amino acids. From germline, CDR1 is SEHNR and CDR2 FQNEAQ (reference sequence).

This sequence joins TRBV27 and TRBJ2-5; maybe TRBD1 (6 bases). Trimming took off 3 bases at V and 4 bases at J, with 15 bases between the two ends. Germline V gene sequence: CDR1 MNHEY, CDR2 SMNVEV (reference sequence). The CDR3 consists of 15 residues. The CDR3 region has the DNA TGTGCCAGCAGTTTTGCAGGGGCGTTTGGAGAGACCCAGTACTTC. Residues: CASSFAGAFGETQYF.

The chain is built from TRBV5-4 and TRBJ1-5; 11 nucleotides agree with TRBD1. This CDR3 contains 15 residues. After removal of 4 bases from V and 6 bases from J, the junction contained 6 bases not matched to a gene. The germline CDR1 and CDR2 sequences are SGHNT and YYREEE (reference sequence). CDR3 in amino acids: CASSEDRGLGQPQHF. DNA for the CDR3: TGTGCCAGCAGCGAGGACAGGGGGCTTGGTCAGCCCCAGCATTTT.

This clone was recorded only once. This chain joins TRBV30 and TRBJ1-1; the D is unclear. Looked up from germline, CDR1 is GTSNPN and CDR2 is SVGIG (reference sequence). The V and J ends lost 2 bases and 0 bases respectively, with 7 bases between them. The CDR3 has 13 amino acids. CDR3 nucleotides: TGTGCCTGGAGTACCGGGATGAACACTGAAGCTTTCTTT. It is translated as CAWSTGMNTEAFF.

This rearrangement joins TRBV2 to TRBJ2-7; 9 bases agree with TRBD2. V was clipped by 4 bases and J by 2 bases; unmatched bases: 3. From germline, CDR1 is SNHLY and CDR2 FYNNEI. The CDR3 has 14 residues. CDR3 protein: CASSGAGGTYEQYF. The CDR3, as DNA: TGTGCCAGCAGTGGGGCGGGAGGGACCTACGAGCAGTACTTC.

This chain uses TRBV19 with TRBJ2-7; possibly TRBD1 for D (6 bases). Germline-derived CDR1 and CDR2 are LNHDA and SQIVND (reference sequence). Trimming took off 4 bases at V and 2 bases at J, with 12 bases between the two ends. This CDR3 has 14 amino acids. The CDR3 protein is CASSTTGIAYEQYF. CDR3 coding DNA: TGTGCCAGTAGTACGACAGGAATCGCCTACGAGCAGTACTTC.

This chain joins TRBV6-5 and TRBJ1-2; possible D gene TRBD1, 6 bases. Germline values: CDR1 MNHEY, CDR2 SVGAGI. Trimming pared 2 bases from V and 8 bases from J, leaving 12 bases between. The CDR3 extends over 13 amino acids. The CDR3 here is CASSYTQGTGYTF. The CDR3 bases are TGTGCCAGCAGTTACACACAGGGAACGGGCTACACCTTC.

The gene calls are TRBV15 and TRBJ2-5; D possibly corresponds to TRBD2 (5 bases). The length of the CDR3 is 12 residues. The V end was cut by 5 bases, the J end by 5 bases, with 9 bases between. Looked up from germline, CDR1 is LNHNV and CDR2 is YYDKDF (reference sequence). For the CDR3, the DNA is TGTGCCACCAGCGTCGGGGTTGAGACCCAGTACTTC. Translated, it gives CATSVGVETQYF. Full variable domain (outside the CDR3, taken from reference TRBV15 and TRBJ2-5): DAMVIQNPRYQVTQFGKPVTLSCSQTLNHNVMYWYQQKSSQAPKLLFHYYDKDFNNEADTPDNFQSRRPNTSFCFLDIRSPGLGDTAMYLCATSVGVETQYFGPGTRLLVL.

This clone was seen a few times. V is TRBV6-1 and J is TRBJ1-1, with D tentatively TRBD1 (5 bases). CDR3 size: 13 residues. Germline V gene data show CDR1 as MNHNS and CDR2 as SASEGT. V gave up 7 bases and J gave up 0 bases, with 9 bases separating them. The CDR3 DNA reads TGTGCCAGCACACCAGGGCTGAACACTGAAGCTTTCTTT. This gives the protein CASTPGLNTEAFF.

This clone was recorded only once. The chain is built from TRBV7-3 and TRBJ1-1; TRBD1 aligns across 8 bases. The CDR3 length is 14 residues. From germline, CDR1 is SGHTA and CDR2 FQGTGA. V shed 3 bases and J 2 bases; nucleotides not matched to a gene: 2. The CDR3 spells CASSFGQGNTEAFF. DNA of the CDR3: TGTGCCAGCAGCTTCGGACAGGGAAACACTGAAGCTTTCTTT.